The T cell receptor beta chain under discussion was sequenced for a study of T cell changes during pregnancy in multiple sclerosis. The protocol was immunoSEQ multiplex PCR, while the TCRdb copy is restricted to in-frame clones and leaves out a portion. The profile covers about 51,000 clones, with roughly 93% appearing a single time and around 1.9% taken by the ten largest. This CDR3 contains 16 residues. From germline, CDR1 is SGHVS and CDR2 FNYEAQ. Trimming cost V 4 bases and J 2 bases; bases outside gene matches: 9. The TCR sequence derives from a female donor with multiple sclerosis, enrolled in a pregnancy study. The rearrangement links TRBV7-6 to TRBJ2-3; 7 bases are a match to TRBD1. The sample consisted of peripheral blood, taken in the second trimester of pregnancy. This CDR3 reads CASSYEGQKNTDTQYF. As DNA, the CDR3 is TGTGCCAGCAGCTATGAGGGACAGAAGAACACAGATACGCAGTATTTT.